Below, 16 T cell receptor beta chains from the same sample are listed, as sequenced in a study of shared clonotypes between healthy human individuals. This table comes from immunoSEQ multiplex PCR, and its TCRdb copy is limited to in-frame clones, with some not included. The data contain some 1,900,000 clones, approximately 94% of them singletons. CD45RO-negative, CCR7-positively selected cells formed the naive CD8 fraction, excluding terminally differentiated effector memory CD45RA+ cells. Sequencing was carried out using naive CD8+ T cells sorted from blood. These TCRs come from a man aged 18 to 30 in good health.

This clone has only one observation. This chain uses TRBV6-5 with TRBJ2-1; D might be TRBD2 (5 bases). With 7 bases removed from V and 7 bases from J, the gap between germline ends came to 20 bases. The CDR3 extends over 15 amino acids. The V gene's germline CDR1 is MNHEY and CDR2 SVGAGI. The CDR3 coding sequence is TGTGCCAGCACCCCCACAAGCCCCGGGATGAATGAGCAGTTCTTC. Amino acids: CASTPTSPGMNEQFF.

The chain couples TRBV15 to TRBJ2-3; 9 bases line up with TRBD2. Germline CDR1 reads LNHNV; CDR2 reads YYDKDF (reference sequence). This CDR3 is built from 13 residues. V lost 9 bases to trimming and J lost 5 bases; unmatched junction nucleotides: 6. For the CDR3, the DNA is TGTGCCACTTCTAGCGGGGCGGGAGATACGCAGTATTTT. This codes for CATSSGAGDTQYF. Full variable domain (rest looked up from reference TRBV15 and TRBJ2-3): DAMVIQNPRYQVTQFGKPVTLSCSQTLNHNVMYWYQQKSSQAPKLLFHYYDKDFNNEADTPDNFQSRRPNTSFCFLDIRSPGLGDTAMYLCATSSGAGDTQYFGPGTRLTVL.

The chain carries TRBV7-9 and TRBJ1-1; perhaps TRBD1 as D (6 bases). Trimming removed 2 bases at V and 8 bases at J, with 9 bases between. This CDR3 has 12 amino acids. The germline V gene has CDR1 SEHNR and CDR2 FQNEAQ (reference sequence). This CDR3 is CASSLMTGEAFF. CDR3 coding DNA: TGTGCCAGCAGCTTAATGACAGGCGAAGCTTTCTTT.

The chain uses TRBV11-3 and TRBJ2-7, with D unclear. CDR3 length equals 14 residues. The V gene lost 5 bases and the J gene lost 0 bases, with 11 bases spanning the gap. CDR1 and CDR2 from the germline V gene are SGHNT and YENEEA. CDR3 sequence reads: CASSPSASSYEQYF. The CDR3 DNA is TGTGCCAGCAGCCCCTCAGCCTCCTCCTACGAGCAGTACTTC.

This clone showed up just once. The CDR3 reads CAFMGGRGEAFF. The CDR3 DNA reads as TGTGCCTTCATGGGGGGGCGAGGTGAAGCTTTCTTT. V and J are TRBV7-8 and TRBJ1-1; D may be TRBD1 (6 bases). CDR3 length equals 12 residues. With 11 bases removed from V and 7 bases from J, the gap between germline ends came to 17 bases. CDR1 and CDR2 (germline): SGHVS, FQNEAQ.

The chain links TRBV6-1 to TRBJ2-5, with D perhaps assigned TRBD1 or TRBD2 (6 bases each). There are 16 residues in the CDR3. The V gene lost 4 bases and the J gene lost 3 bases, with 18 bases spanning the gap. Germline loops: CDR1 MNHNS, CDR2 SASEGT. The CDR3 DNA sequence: TGTGCCAGCAGTGGGGTCCGGGGGCGCAGGGAAGAGACCCAGTACTTC. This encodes CASSGVRGRREETQYF.

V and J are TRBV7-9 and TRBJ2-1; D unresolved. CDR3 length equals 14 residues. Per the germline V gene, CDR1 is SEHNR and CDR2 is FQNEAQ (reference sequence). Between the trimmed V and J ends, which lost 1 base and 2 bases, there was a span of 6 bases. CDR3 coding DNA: TGTGCCAGCAGCTTAGAGGCTACCTACAATGAGCAGTTCTTC. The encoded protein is CASSLEATYNEQFF.

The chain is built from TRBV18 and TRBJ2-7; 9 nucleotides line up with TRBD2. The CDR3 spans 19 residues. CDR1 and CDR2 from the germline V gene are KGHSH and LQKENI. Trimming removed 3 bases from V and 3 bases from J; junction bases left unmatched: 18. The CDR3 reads CASSPLPPWREGYRYEQYF. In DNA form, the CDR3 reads TGTGCCAGCTCACCCTTACCCCCCTGGCGGGAGGGTTACCGCTACGAGCAGTACTTC.

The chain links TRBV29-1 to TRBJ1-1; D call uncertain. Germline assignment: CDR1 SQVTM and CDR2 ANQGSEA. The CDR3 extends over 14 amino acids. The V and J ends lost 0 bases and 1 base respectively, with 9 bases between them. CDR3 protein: CSVEDAQPNTEAFF. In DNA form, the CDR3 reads TGCAGCGTTGAAGATGCCCAGCCGAACACTGAAGCTTTCTTT.

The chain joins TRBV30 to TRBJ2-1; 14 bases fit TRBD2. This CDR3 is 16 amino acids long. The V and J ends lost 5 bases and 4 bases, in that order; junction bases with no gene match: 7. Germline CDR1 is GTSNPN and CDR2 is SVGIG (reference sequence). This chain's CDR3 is CAWDHGTSGGYNEQFF. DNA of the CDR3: TGTGCCTGGGACCATGGGACTAGCGGGGGTTACAATGAGCAGTTCTTC.

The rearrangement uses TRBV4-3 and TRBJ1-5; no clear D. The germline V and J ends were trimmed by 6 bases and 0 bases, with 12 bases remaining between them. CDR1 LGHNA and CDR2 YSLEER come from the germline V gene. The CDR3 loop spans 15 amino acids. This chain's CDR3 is CASRFSLGSNQPQHF. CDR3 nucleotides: TGCGCCAGCAGATTTAGTTTGGGTAGCAATCAGCCCCAGCATTTT.

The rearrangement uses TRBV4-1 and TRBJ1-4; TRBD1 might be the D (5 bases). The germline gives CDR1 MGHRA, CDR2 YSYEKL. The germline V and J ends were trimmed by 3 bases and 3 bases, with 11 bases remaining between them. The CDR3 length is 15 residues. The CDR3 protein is CASSQGEAANEKLFF. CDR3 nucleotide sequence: TGCGCCAGCAGCCAGGGGGAAGCGGCTAATGAAAAACTGTTTTTT.

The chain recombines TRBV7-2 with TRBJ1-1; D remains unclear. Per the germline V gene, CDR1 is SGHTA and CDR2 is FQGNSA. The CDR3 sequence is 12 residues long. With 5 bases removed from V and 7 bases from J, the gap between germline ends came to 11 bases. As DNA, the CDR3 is TGTGCCAGCAGCCTAGGGAGGGTTGAAGCTTTCTTT. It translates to CASSLGRVEAFF.

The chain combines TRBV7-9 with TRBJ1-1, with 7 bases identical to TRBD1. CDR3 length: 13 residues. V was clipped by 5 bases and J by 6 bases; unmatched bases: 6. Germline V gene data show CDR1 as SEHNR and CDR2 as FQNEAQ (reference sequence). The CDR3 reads CASSPGTVAEAFF. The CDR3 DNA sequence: TGTGCCAGCAGCCCTGGGACAGTAGCTGAAGCTTTCTTT.

CDR3 nucleotides: TGTGCCAGCAGTTCCCACCTAGACAGAAATGAAAGGTACTTC. This gives the protein CASSSHLDRNERYF. This chain joins TRBV27 and TRBJ2-4; TRBD1 might be the D (5 bases). The CDR3 runs to 14 residues. V lost 4 bases and J 15 bases, leaving 22 bases between the germline ends. The germline V gene encodes CDR1 MNHEY and CDR2 SMNVEV (reference sequence).

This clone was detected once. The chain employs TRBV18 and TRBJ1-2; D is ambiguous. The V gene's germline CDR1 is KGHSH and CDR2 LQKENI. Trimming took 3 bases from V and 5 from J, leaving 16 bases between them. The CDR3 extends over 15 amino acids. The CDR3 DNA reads TGTGCCAGCTCACCGGAGGGTGGAGCAATTTATGGCTACACCTTC. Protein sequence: CASSPEGGAIYGYTF.